This T cell receptor beta chain was recovered during a study of shared clonotypes between healthy human individuals. Trimming removed 1 base from V and 6 bases from J, with 7 bases in between. CDR1 MGHRA and CDR2 YSYEKL come from the germline V gene. The CDR3 contains 13 residues. Assay used: immunoSEQ multiplex PCR; TCRdb lists only in-frame clones, some missing. The sample records 2 million to 2.5 million clones, approximately 90% being singletons. The rearrangement joins TRBV4-1 to TRBJ2-1, with unresolved D. The sample taken for sequencing was naive CD4+ T cells from PBMCs. Noted subset: CD45RA+ positively selected. This sequence was found in a man younger than 35 in good health. Some clones in this sample may be carry-over from other donors' samples. CDR3 coding DNA: TGCGCCAGCAGCCAAGGACGGATCAATGAGCAGTTCTTC. Residues: CASSQGRINEQFF.